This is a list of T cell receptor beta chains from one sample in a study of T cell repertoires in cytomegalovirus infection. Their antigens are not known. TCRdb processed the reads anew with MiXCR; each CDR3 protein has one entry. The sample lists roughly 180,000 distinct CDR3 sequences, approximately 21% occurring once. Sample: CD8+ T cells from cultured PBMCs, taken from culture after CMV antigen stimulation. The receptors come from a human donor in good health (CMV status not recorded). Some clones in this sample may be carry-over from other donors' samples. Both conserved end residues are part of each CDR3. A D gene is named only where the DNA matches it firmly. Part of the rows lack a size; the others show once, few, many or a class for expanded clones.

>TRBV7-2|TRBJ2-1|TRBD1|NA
CASSLGQGGEQFF
TGTGCCAGCAGCTTAGGACAGGGGGGTGAGCAGTTCTTC
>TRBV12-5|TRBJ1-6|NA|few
CASGAQQGVGSPLHF
TGTGCTAGTGGTGCCCAACAGGGAGTAGGTTCACCCCTCCACTTT
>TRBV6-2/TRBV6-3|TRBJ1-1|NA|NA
CASRNRGQNTEAFF
TGTGCCAGCAGGAACCGGGGACAGAACACTGAAGCTTTCTTT
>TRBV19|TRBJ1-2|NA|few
CASTRTESYGYTF
TGTGCCAGCACGAGGACAGAAAGCTATGGCTACACCTTC
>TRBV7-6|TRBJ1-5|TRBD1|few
CASSLYDIGTGYDQPQHF
TGTGCCAGCAGCTTATACGACATAGGGACAGGGTATGATCAGCCCCAGCATTTT
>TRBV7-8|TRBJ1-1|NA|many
CASSLRRVGIKAFF
TGTGCCAGCAGCTTACGGAGAGTGGGGATTAAGGCTTTCTTT
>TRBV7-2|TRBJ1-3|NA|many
CASTQDSLPGNTIYF
TGTGCCAGCACCCAGGACAGCCTTCCTGGAAACACCATATATTTT
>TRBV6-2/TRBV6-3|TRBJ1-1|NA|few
CASSPYTNTEAFF
TGTGCCAGCAGTCCATACACCAACACTGAAGCTTTCTTT
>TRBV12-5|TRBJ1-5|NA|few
CASVIDLSFPTQPQHF
TGTGCTAGTGTTATTGACCTGAGTTTCCCGACTCAGCCCCAGCATTTT
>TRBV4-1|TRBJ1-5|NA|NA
CASSQGGYSNQPQHF
TGCGCCAGCAGCCAAGGGGGGTATAGCAATCAGCCCCAGCATTTT
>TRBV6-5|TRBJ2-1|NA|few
CASSSGQIPGHEQFF
TGTGCCAGCAGTTCGGGACAAATCCCAGGCCATGAGCAGTTCTTC
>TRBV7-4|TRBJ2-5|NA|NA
CASSPYGQETQYF
TGTGCCAGCAGCCCTTATGGTCAAGAGACCCAGTACTTC
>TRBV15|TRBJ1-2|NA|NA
CATSSLLDRNYGYTF
TGTGCCACCAGCAGTCTCCTCGACAGAAACTATGGCTACACCTTC
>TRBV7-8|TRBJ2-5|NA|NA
CASNGFQETQYF
TGTGCCAGCAACGGCTTCCAAGAGACCCAGTACTTC
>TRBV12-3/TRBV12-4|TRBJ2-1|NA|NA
CASSFLQYGSSYNEQFF
TGTGCCAGCAGTTTTTTACAGTATGGGAGCTCCTACAATGAGCAGTTCTTC
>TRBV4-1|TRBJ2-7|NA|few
CASSLARGIPPISEQYF
TGCGCCAGCAGCCTCGCGAGGGGAATCCCTCCAATCTCTGAGCAGTACTTC
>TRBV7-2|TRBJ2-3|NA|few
CASSFREEYTDTQYF
TGTGCCAGCAGCTTTAGGGAAGAATACACAGATACGCAGTATTTT
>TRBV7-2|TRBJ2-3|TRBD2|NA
CASSREGTRLTDTQYF
TGTGCCAGCAGTCGAGAAGGGACTAGATTAACAGATACGCAGTATTTT
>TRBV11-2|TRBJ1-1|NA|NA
CASSFGPRGHTEAFF
TGTGCCAGCAGCTTCGGGCCACGAGGGCACACTGAAGCTTTCTTT
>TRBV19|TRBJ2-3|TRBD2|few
CASDQLAGSTDTQYF
TGTGCCAGCGATCAACTAGCGGGGAGCACAGATACGCAGTATTTT
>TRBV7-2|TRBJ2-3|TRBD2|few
CASSLAAASSGTSGGAGTDTQYF
TGTGCCAGCAGCTTAGCCGCGGCTAGTTCCGGGACTAGCGGGGGGGCCGGGACAGATACGCAGTATTTT
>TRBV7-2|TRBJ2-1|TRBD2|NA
CASSLAGGNEQFF
TGTGCCAGCAGCCTTGCCGGGGGGAATGAGCAGTTCTTC
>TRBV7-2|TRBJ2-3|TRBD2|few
CASSFPGTSGGATDTQYF
TGTGCCAGCAGCTTCCCCGGGACTAGCGGGGGGGCCACAGATACGCAGTATTTT
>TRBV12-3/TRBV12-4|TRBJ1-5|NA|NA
CASSLDLGMIGNQPQHF
TGTGCCAGCAGTTTAGATCTGGGGATGATCGGCAATCAGCCCCAGCATTTT
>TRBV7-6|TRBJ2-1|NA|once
CASSLLAALKDIYNEQFF
TGTGCCAGCAGCTTATTGGCGGCCCTCAAAGATATTTACAATGAGCAGTTCTTC
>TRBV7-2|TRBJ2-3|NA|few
CASSSSHGTDTQYF
TGTGCCAGCAGCTCGTCGCATGGCACGGATACGCAGTATTTT
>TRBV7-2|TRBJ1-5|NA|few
CASSPWTASNQPQHF
TGTGCCAGCAGCCCTTGGACGGCTAGCAATCAGCCCCAGCATTTT
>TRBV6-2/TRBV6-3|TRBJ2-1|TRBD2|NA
CDSSKLAVTYNEQFF
TGTGACAGCAGCAAACTAGCGGTAACCTACAATGAGCAGTTCTTC
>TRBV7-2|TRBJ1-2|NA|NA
CASSSEGGYTF
TGTGCCAGCAGCTCGGAGGGGGGATACACCTTC
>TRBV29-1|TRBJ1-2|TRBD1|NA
CSVRDREYGYTF
TGCAGCGTTAGGGACAGGGAGTATGGCTACACCTTC
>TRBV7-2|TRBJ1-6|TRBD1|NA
CASSFRDRYRGSPLHF
TGTGCCAGCAGCTTCCGGGACAGATATAGAGGTTCACCCCTCCACTTT
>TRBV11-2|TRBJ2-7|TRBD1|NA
CASSLTGTETYEQYF
TGTGCCAGCAGCCTGACCGGGACAGAGACCTACGAGCAGTACTTC
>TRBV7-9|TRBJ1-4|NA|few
CASSPRETQNEKLFF
TGTGCCAGCAGCCCCAGGGAGACACAAAATGAAAAACTGTTTTTT
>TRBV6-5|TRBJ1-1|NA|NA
CASSYVWGNTEAFF
TGTGCCAGCAGTTACGTCTGGGGGAACACTGAAGCTTTCTTT
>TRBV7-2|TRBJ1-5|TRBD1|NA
CASSLRGQGSNQPQHF
TGTGCCAGCAGCCTCCGAGGACAGGGCAGCAATCAGCCCCAGCATTTT
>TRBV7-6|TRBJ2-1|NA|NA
CASSSTRFDEQFF
TGTGCCAGCAGCTCAACTCGTTTCGATGAGCAGTTCTTC
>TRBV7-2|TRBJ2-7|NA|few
CASSFSHYEQYF
TGTGCCAGCAGCTTTAGCCACTACGAGCAGTACTTC
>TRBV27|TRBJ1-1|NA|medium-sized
CASSSVGIWGAFF
TGTGCCAGCAGTTCAGTTGGGATTTGGGGAGCTTTCTTT
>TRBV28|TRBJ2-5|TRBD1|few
CATTGDKETQYF
TGTGCCACTACAGGGGATAAGGAGACCCAGTACTTC
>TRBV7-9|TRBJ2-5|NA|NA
CASSLGGTEETQYF
TGTGCCAGCAGCTTAGGGGGGACCGAAGAGACCCAGTACTTC
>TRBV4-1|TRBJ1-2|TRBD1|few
CASSQGDRVDGYTF
TGCGCCAGCAGCCAAGGCGACAGGGTTGATGGCTACACCTTC
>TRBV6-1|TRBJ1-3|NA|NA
CASSEDDYSGNTIYF
TGTGCCAGCAGTGAAGATGATTACTCTGGAAACACCATATATTTT
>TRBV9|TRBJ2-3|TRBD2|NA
CASSVGTSGSTDTQYF
TGTGCCAGCAGCGTCGGGACTAGCGGGAGCACAGATACGCAGTATTTT
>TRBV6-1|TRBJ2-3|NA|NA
CASTYDPGASDTQYF
TGTGCCAGCACCTACGATCCGGGGGCGTCGGATACGCAGTATTTT
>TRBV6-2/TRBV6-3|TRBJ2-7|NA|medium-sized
CASSYVASLGEQYF
TGTGCCAGCAGTTACGTGGCTAGCCTCGGCGAGCAGTACTTC